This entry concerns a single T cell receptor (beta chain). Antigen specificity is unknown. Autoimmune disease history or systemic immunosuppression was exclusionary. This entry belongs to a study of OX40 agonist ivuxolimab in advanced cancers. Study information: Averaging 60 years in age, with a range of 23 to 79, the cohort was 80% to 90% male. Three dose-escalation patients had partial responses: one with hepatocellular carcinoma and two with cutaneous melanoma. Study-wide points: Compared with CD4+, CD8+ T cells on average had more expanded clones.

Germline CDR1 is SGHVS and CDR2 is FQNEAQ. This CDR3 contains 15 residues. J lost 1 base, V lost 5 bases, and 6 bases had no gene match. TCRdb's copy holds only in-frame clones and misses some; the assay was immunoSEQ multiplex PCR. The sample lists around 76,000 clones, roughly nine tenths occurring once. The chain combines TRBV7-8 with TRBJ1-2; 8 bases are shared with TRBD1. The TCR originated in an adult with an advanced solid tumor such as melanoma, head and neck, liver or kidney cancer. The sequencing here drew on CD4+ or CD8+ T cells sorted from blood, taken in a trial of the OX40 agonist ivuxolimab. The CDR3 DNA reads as TGTGCCAGCAGCCCCCGGACAGGGTATAACTATGGCTACACCTTC. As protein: CASSPRTGYNYGYTF.